These T cell receptor beta chains were read from a single sample in a study of T cells after posttransplantation cyclophosphamide. Measured with immunoSEQ multiplex PCR; TCRdb has only the in-frame clones, and not every one. The table lists some 15,000 clones, more than 80% of them singletons. Sequences were derived from PBMCs, sampled 441 days after allogeneic stem cell transplant with calcineurin inhibitor and methotrexate. All receptors derive from a young adult male patient who received an allogeneic stem cell transplant from an unrelated donor, was CMV-positive, and had acute and chronic GVHD. Some T cells may have come from the graft donor. CDR3s include the opening cysteine and the closing phenylalanine or tryptophan. Each record gives: D gene, V gene, clone size, J gene, CDR3 protein, CDR3 DNA. D genes are given only for firm matches. The listing skips clone size in some rows; elsewhere it reads once, few, many or a size class.

.	TRBV30	.	TRBJ2-7	CAWSALTLFADEQYF	TGTGCCTGGAGTGCCTTAACTTTATTTGCTGACGAGCAGTACTTC
.	TRBV4-2	.	TRBJ1-2	CASSLGHRRDYGYTF	TGTGCCAGCAGCCTGGGACATAGGCGCGACTATGGCTACACCTTC
.	TRBV30	.	TRBJ2-1	CAREEGLPHNEQFF	TGTGCCCGGGAAGAGGGTCTCCCCCACAATGAGCAGTTCTTC
.	TRBV2	.	TRBJ1-3	CASSARSGNTIYF	TGTGCCAGCAGCGCTAGATCTGGAAACACCATATATTTT
TRBD1	TRBV7-2	few	TRBJ1-1	CASSPFPGQGSAFF	TGTGCCAGCAGCCCGTTCCCGGGACAGGGATCGGCTTTCTTT
.	TRBV5-6	.	TRBJ1-5	CASSPTGIQPQHF	TGTGCCAGCAGCCCAACAGGGATTCAGCCCCAGCATTTT
TRBD1	TRBV2	.	TRBJ1-5	CASSRDRGAQPQHF	TGTGCCAGCTCCCGGGACAGGGGGGCTCAGCCCCAGCATTTT
.	TRBV15	.	TRBJ2-7	CATSIEKGIPYEQYF	TGTGCCACCAGCATAGAGAAGGGGATACCCTACGAGCAGTACTTC
.	TRBV7-2	.	TRBJ2-2	CASSPPQRGGRADTGELFF	TGTGCCAGCAGCCCCCCCCAACGTGGGGGCAGGGCGGACACCGGGGAGCTGTTTTTT
.	TRBV5-1	.	TRBJ1-5	CASSVDTQSNQPQHF	TGCGCCAGCAGCGTGGACACCCAGAGCAATCAGCCCCAGCATTTT
.	TRBV7-8	.	TRBJ1-3	CASSRLELIGSGNTIYF	TGTGCCAGCAGCCGTTTGGAGCTCATCGGCTCTGGAAACACCATATATTTT
TRBD1	TRBV28	.	TRBJ2-7	CASSWDPGQGLPEQYF	TGTGCCAGCAGTTGGGACCCAGGACAGGGCTTGCCCGAGCAGTACTTC
TRBD1	TRBV6-1	.	TRBJ2-1	CASSDLPGQVFSYNEQFF	TGTGCCAGCAGTGACCTGCCGGGACAGGTGTTCTCCTACAATGAGCAGTTCTTC
.	TRBV2	.	TRBJ2-2	CASSPTGTGELFF	TGTGCCAGCAGTCCGACAGGAACCGGGGAGCTGTTTTTT
TRBD1	TRBV5-1	.	TRBJ2-3	CASRAAVGTGITDTQYF	TGCGCCAGCAGGGCGGCTGTCGGGACAGGTATTACAGATACGCAGTATTTT
TRBD1	TRBV30	.	TRBJ1-3	CAWSPGTGGFGNTIYF	TGTGCCTGGTCCCCGGGGACAGGGGGCTTTGGAAACACCATATATTTT
.	TRBV9	.	TRBJ1-3	CASSVDEATTIYF	TGTGCCAGCAGCGTAGATGAGGCAACTACCATATATTTT
.	TRBV5-3	few	TRBJ2-5	CASSYYQETQYF	TGTGCCAGCAGCTACTACCAAGAGACCCAGTACTTC
.	TRBV2	.	TRBJ1-4	CASSEALRPLHNEKLFF	TGTGCCAGCAGTGAAGCGTTGAGGCCCTTACATAATGAAAAACTGTTTTTT
TRBD1	TRBV9	.	TRBJ2-7	CASGQGREQYF	TGTGCCTCAGGACAGGGGAGAGAGCAGTACTTC
.	TRBV11-3	.	TRBJ2-2	CASSHYGISDTGELFF	TGTGCCAGCAGCCATTATGGGATTAGCGACACCGGGGAGCTGTTTTTT
TRBD1	TRBV28	.	TRBJ1-5	CASSFRTGGDQPQHF	TGTGCCAGCAGTTTTAGGACAGGGGGCGATCAGCCCCAGCATTTT
TRBD1	TRBV28	.	TRBJ1-1	CASSLGGGRGRLVTEAFF	TGTGCCAGCAGTTTAGGGGGAGGAAGGGGGCGTTTAGTGACTGAAGCTTTCTTT
TRBD2	TRBV9	.	TRBJ2-2	CASSVEAGLGFGELFF	TGTGCCAGCAGCGTAGAAGCGGGACTAGGTTTCGGGGAGCTGTTTTTT
TRBD1	TRBV10-2	.	TRBJ2-7	CASSGTGLPYEQYF	TGCGCCAGCAGCGGGACAGGGCTACCCTACGAGCAGTACTTC
.	TRBV27	.	TRBJ2-1	CASSFGAGYNEQFF	TGTGCCAGCAGTTTTGGAGCGGGCTACAATGAGCAGTTCTTC
TRBD1	TRBV9	.	TRBJ2-3	CASSTQQGAETDTQYF	TGTGCCAGCAGCACCCAACAGGGGGCCGAAACAGATACGCAGTATTTT
.	TRBV2	.	TRBJ2-4	CASSDILQGRVIQYF	TGTGCCAGCAGTGATATTTTACAGGGTCGGGTCATTCAGTACTTC